Below, 6 T cell receptor beta chains from the same sample are listed, as sequenced in a study of blood T cell repertoires in COVID-19 (TCRdb year 2020). Library preparation was by the immunoSEQ multiplex PCR assay. TCRdb limited this immuneACCESS table to in-frame rearrangements with V and J called. A share of clones is missing; checked studies link under half to unresolved V genes, and the rest is unexplained. This sample has about 88,000 clones in its table, and roughly 88% of those were observed once. Of the sample, about 6.3% is held by the ten largest clones. The sample taken for sequencing was peripheral blood. These receptors were obtained from a man between 18 and 35 years old with COVID-19, enrolled during active disease.

V is TRBV28 and J is TRBJ2-7, with a possible D match to TRBD1 (6 bases). Germline V lookup: CDR1 MDHEN, CDR2 SYDVKM. The CDR3 spans 15 residues. Between the trimmed V and J ends, which lost 3 bases and 0 bases, there was a span of 12 bases. CDR3 DNA: TGTGCCAGCAGTTTTCTGACAGGTTACTCCTACGAGCAGTACTTC. It encodes CASSFLTGYSYEQYF.

This clone came up once. The chain is built from TRBV27 and TRBJ1-4, with 7 bases that match TRBD1. The CDR3 has 16 amino acids. The V and J ends lost 4 bases and 13 bases, in that order; junction bases with no gene match: 18. Germline V lookup: CDR1 MNHEY, CDR2 SMNVEV (reference sequence). CDR3 region: CASSSHRQGYNEGLFF. CDR3 in DNA: TGTGCCAGCAGTTCACACCGACAGGGCTACAATGAAGGACTGTTTTTT.

V usage is TRBV30 and J usage is TRBJ2-7; a possible D gene is TRBD2 (5 bases). The CDR3 loop spans 13 amino acids. V lost 4 bases and J 2 bases, leaving 12 bases between the germline ends. Germline V lookup: CDR1 GTSNPN, CDR2 SVGIG (reference sequence). CDR3 sequence (DNA): TGTGCCTGGACCGAGGGTAATCCCTACGAGCAGTACTTC. Its translation: CAWTEGNPYEQYF.

This CDR3 reads CAWGLGGNSPLHF. The CDR3 nucleotides read TGTGCCTGGGGCTTGGGAGGGAATTCACCCCTCCACTTT. J is TRBJ1-6 and V is TRBV30; D not certain. The CDR3 is 13 residues long. Germline V lookup: CDR1 GTSNPN, CDR2 SVGIG (reference sequence). Between the trimmed V and J ends, which lost 5 bases and 7 bases, there was a span of 12 bases.

The chain has TRBV2 and TRBJ1-1, with no clear D. CDR1 is SNHLY, CDR2 FYNNEI, per germline. Deletions cut 4 bases from V and 1 base from J, with 7 bases between. This CDR3 region has 13 residues. The CDR3, as DNA: TGTGCCAGCAGTGTTACAACGAACACTGAAGCTTTCTTT. Residues: CASSVTTNTEAFF.

The DNA for the CDR3 is TGTGCCAGCAGCCGAGGTACAGACGCCCCTCTCTATGGCTACACCTTC. Protein: CASSRGTDAPLYGYTF. This chain uses TRBV6-6 with TRBJ1-2, with no clear D. There are 16 residues in the CDR3. Per germline, CDR1 MNHNY and CDR2 SVGAGI (reference sequence). V dropped 6 bases and J dropped 4 bases, with 21 bases sitting between them.